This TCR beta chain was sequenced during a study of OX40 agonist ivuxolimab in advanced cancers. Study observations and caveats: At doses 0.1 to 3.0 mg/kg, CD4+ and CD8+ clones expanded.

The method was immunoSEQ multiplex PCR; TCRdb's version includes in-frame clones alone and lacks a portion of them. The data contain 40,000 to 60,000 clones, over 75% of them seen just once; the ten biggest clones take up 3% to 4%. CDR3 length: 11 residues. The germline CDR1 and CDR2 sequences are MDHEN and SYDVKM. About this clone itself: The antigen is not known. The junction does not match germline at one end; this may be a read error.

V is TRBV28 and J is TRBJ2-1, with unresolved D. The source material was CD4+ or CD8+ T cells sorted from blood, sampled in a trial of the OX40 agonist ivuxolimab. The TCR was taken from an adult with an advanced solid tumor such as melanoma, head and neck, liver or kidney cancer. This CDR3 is CASSLFPAVVF. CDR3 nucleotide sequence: TGTGCCAGCAGTTTATTTCCTGCCGTGGTCTTC. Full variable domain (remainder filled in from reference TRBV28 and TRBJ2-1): DVKVTQSSRYLVKRTGEKVFLECVQDMDHENMFWYRQDPGLGLRLIYFSYDVKMKEKGDIPEGYSVSREKKERFSLILESASTNQTSMYLCASSLFPAVVFGPGTRLTVL.